This T cell receptor beta chain is drawn from a study of T cell responses to AZD1222 COVID-19 vaccine. Overall study results and limits: Only six or seven AZD1222 recipients tested seropositive at baseline.

About this clone itself: Its antigen remains unidentified.

Repertoires were generated with immunoSEQ multiplex PCR, while TCRdb's copy carries only in-frame clones and drops some. The sample contains about 100,000 clones, 93% of which appear only once. The V and J ends lost 4 bases and 5 bases, in that order; junction bases with no gene match: 12. Germline CDR1 is GTSNPN and CDR2 is SVGIG (reference sequence). The CDR3 is 16 amino acids. The source is an adult in good health. V is TRBV30 and J is TRBJ2-5; TRBD2 aligns across 11 bases. This sample comprised peripheral blood, obtained on day 0 of AZD1222 vaccination. The CDR3 loop is CAWTLPLAGVGETQYF. The CDR3, as DNA: TGTGCCTGGACTCTCCCACTAGCGGGAGTTGGGGAGACCCAGTACTTC.